A single sample gave rise to the 27 T cell receptor beta chains below, sequenced in a study of CD8+CD57+ T cells in acquired aplastic anemia. Genomic DNA, serving as template, underwent TCR beta VDJ and CDR3 profiling. MiXCR was run by TCRdb on the reads, yielding one entry per CDR3 protein. The sample gives 200,000 to 250,000 distinct CDR3 sequences, over 60% of which show up once; roughly 29% is in the top ten. The specimen sequenced was sorted CD4+, CD8+, or CD8+CD57+ T cells (not recorded which) from PBMCs. These receptors were obtained from a human donor in good health.

A word on this clonotype: This could be a read error, since a much larger clone is one nucleotide away. The chain has TRBV7-4 and TRBJ2-7; no clear D gene. The CDR3 contains 14 residues. Germline-derived CDR1 and CDR2 are SGHVT and SQSDAQ. In DNA form, the CDR3 reads TGTGCCAGCAGCCCCCCCCTGGACGGCTACGAGCAGCACTTC. It specifies CASSPPLDGYEQHF.

The chain joins TRBV27 to TRBJ1-1; 7 nucleotides agree with TRBD1. The CDR3 is made up of 15 amino acids. The V and J ends lost 5 bases and 6 bases, in that order; junction bases with no gene match: 12. Germline CDR1 and CDR2: MNHEY and SMNVEV (reference sequence). This CDR3 is CASSMTGNSGPEAFF. CDR3 in DNA: TGTGCCAGCAGTATGACAGGGAATAGCGGGCCTGAAGCTTTCTTT.

This chain connects TRBV2 to TRBJ1-5; 8 bases are shared with TRBD1. CDR3 length: 15 amino acids. Germline V gene data show CDR1 as SNHLY and CDR2 as FYNNEI. The V and J ends lost 11 bases and 6 bases, in that order; junction bases with no gene match: 15. The CDR3 protein is CAGNTRQGLSQPQHF. DNA for the CDR3: TGTGCCGGCAATACCAGACAGGGGTTGAGTCAGCCCCAGCATTTT.

In this sample, this clonotype turned up many times. This rearrangement joins TRBV2 to TRBJ1-4; no clear D gene. This CDR3 has 14 amino acids. Germline lookup yields CDR1 SNHLY and CDR2 FYNNEI. Trimming took 1 base from V and 4 from J, leaving 7 bases between them. CDR3 sequence reads: CASSEVSVNEKLFF. The CDR3 bases are TGTGCCAGCAGTGAAGTGTCAGTTAATGAAAAACTGTTTTTT.

The sample holds many counts of this clonotype. The chain couples TRBV4-3 to TRBJ2-5; D is unclear. This CDR3 spans 15 amino acids. Trimming took off 0 bases at V and 5 bases at J, with 13 bases between the two ends. Germline assignment: CDR1 LGHNA and CDR2 YSLEER. The CDR3 region has the DNA TGCGCCAGCAGCCAAGATCGGAGAGACCTGGAGACCCAGTACTTC. It specifies CASSQDRRDLETQYF.

V and J are TRBV7-9 and TRBJ2-5; D perhaps matches TRBD2 (6 bases). Germline V gene lookup returns CDR1 SEHNR and CDR2 FQNEAQ (reference sequence). The CDR3 spans 14 residues. The V end was cut by 1 base, the J end by 5 bases, with 11 bases between. The CDR3 spells CASSLGLVGETQYF. CDR3 in DNA: TGTGCCAGCAGCTTAGGACTAGTGGGCGAGACCCAGTACTTC.

This clonotype has at least ten counts. V usage is TRBV7-9 and J usage is TRBJ2-2; D may be TRBD1 or TRBD2 (5 bases each). The CDR3 is 15 amino acids. The V end lost 5 bases, the J end lost 4 bases, and 14 bases lay between the germline ends. The germline V gene has CDR1 SEHNR and CDR2 FQNEAQ (reference sequence). The CDR3 here is CASSDPWGPTGELFF. The CDR3 region has the DNA TGTGCCAGCAGCGATCCATGGGGACCCACCGGGGAGCTGTTTTTT.

The chain links TRBV25-1 to TRBJ1-2; D might be TRBD1 (6 bases). The CDR3 spans 14 residues. CDR1 and CDR2 (germline): MGHDK, SYGVNS. Trimming took off 4 bases at V and 8 bases at J, with 17 bases between the two ends. The DNA of the CDR3 is TGTGCCAGCAGTGCCCCTGTGGGGGCGAAGGGCTACACCTTC. It yields the protein CASSAPVGAKGYTF.

The chain uses TRBV7-9 and TRBJ2-7; 11 nucleotides align to TRBD1. Germline trimming cut 5 bases from V and 6 bases from J; bases unmatched to any gene: 3. CDR1 is SEHNR, CDR2 FQNEAQ, per germline (reference sequence). This CDR3 has 13 residues. The CDR3 nucleotides read TGTGCCAGCAGCCCGGGACAGGGGGGCGAGCAGTACTTC. Translated, it gives CASSPGQGGEQYF.

This clonotype was counted many times. The chain has TRBV6-4 and TRBJ2-6; D not certain. The V and J ends lost 0 bases and 4 bases respectively, with 10 bases between them. Per the germline V gene, CDR1 is MRHNA and CDR2 is SNTAGT. The CDR3 covers 16 residues. The CDR3, as DNA: TGTGCCAGCAGTGACTCGTTTGGGTCCGGGGCCAACGTCCTGACTTTC. This encodes CASSDSFGSGANVLTF.

Comment on this clonotype: One junction end disagrees with the germline gene, perhaps due to a read error. The chain joins TRBV7-3 to TRBJ2-7, with TRBD1 matching over 10 bases. From germline, CDR1 is SGHTA and CDR2 FQGTGA. The CDR3 is 14 residues long. The CDR3 loop reads CASSPGTGVYEQYF. CDR3 DNA sequence: TGCGCCAGCAGCCCCGGGACAGGGGTCTACGAGCAGTACTTC.

The chain recombines TRBV15 with TRBJ1-1, with no clear D. CDR1 is LNHNV, CDR2 YYDKDF, per germline (reference sequence). This CDR3 comprises 14 residues. The V end lost 0 bases, the J end lost 3 bases, and 8 bases lay between the germline ends. CDR3 region: CATSRDQEYTEAFF. CDR3 DNA: TGTGCCACCAGCAGAGATCAGGAGTACACTGAAGCTTTCTTT.

This clonotype was recorded a few times. The rearrangement links TRBV2 to TRBJ2-7; D call uncertain. Germline CDR1 is SNHLY and CDR2 is FYNNEI. The V and J ends lost 0 bases and 3 bases respectively, with 3 bases between them. This CDR3 has 12 residues. The CDR3 here is CASSEASYEQYF. The CDR3 bases are TGTGCCAGCAGTGAAGCCAGCTACGAGCAGTACTTC. Together with reference TRBV2 and TRBJ2-7, the CDR3 gives the full variable domain: EPEVTQTPSHQVTQMGQEVILRCVPISNHLYFYWYRQILGQKVEFLVSFYNNEISEKSEIFDDQFSVERPDGSNFTLKIRSTKLEDSAMYFCASSEASYEQYFGPGTRLTVT.

Only a few counts were recorded for this clonotype. The rearrangement uses TRBV7-9 and TRBJ2-3; possible D gene TRBD2, 6 bases. Trimming stripped 5 bases from V and 0 bases from J, with 12 bases between. Germline CDR1 and CDR2: SEHNR and FQNEAQ (reference sequence). CDR3 length: 15 residues. The CDR3 here is CASSPPGVSTDTQYF. The CDR3 DNA reads as TGTGCCAGCAGCCCCCCGGGGGTGAGCACAGATACGCAGTATTTT.

CDR3 amino acids: CATSRAQGFKQYF. CDR3 DNA sequence: TGTGCCACCAGCAGAGCACAGGGGTTCAAGCAGTACTTC. The chain has TRBV15 and TRBJ2-7, with 7 bases matching TRBD1. Germline V gives CDR1 LNHNV, CDR2 YYDKDF (reference sequence). CDR3 length equals 13 residues. The J segment lost 8 bases and the V segment lost 1 base, leaving 5 bases of the junction unmatched.

The chain recombines TRBV9 with TRBJ1-6; no definite D call. With 0 bases removed from V and 8 bases from J, the gap between germline ends came to 12 bases. CDR3 length equals 15 residues. Germline CDR1 SGDLS, CDR2 YYNGEE. CDR3: CASSVEPLRDSPLHF. The CDR3 DNA follows: TGTGCCAGCAGCGTAGAACCGCTCCGGGATTCACCCCTCCACTTT.

V and J are TRBV12-3 or TRBV12-4 and TRBJ1-1, with D unclear. V dropped 6 bases and J dropped 5 bases, with 13 bases sitting between them. The length of the CDR3 is 13 residues. CDR3 sequence (DNA): TGTGCCAGCAGCCTTAATGGGAGGACTGAAGCTTTCTTT. Residues: CASSLNGRTEAFF.

The gene calls are TRBV24-1 and TRBJ2-3; D not resolved. The CDR3 runs to 13 residues. V dropped 3 bases and J dropped 5 bases, with 8 bases sitting between them. The germline gives CDR1 KGHDR, CDR2 SFDVKD. The CDR3, as DNA: TGTGCCACCAGTGATGTGGATGGAGATACGCAGTATTTT. Translated, it gives CATSDVDGDTQYF.

There are many counts of this clonotype. The rearrangement joins TRBV3-1 to TRBJ1-2; D may be TRBD1 (6 bases). The CDR3 consists of 15 residues. The V end lost 0 bases, the J end lost 7 bases, and 15 bases lay between the germline ends. CDR1 and CDR2 from the germline V gene are LGHDT and YNNKEL (reference sequence). CDR3 amino acids: CASSQDPTGGSGYTF. For the CDR3, the DNA is TGTGCCAGCAGCCAAGACCCCACGGGGGGCAGTGGCTACACCTTC.

This chain uses TRBV2 with TRBJ1-4, with 9 bases that match TRBD1. Germline-derived CDR1 and CDR2 are SNHLY and FYNNEI. Trimming removed 7 bases from V and 5 bases from J; junction bases left unmatched: 5. CDR3 length equals 14 residues. In nucleotides, the CDR3 is TGTGCCAGCACCGGGACAGGGTTAAATGAAAAACTGTTTTTT. Translating it yields CASTGTGLNEKLFF.

V and J are TRBV5-1 and TRBJ2-1; TRBD2 aligns across 7 bases. In germline, CDR1 is SGHRS, CDR2 YFSETQ. The CDR3 runs to 12 residues. Germline trimming cut 5 bases from V and 7 bases from J; bases unmatched to any gene: 3. CDR3 nucleotides: TGCGCCAGCAGTTGGGGAGGGAATGAGCAGTTCTTC. Amino acids: CASSWGGNEQFF.

The chain has TRBV10-3 and TRBJ2-5, with D perhaps matching TRBD1 (5 bases). CDR3 size: 15 residues. CDR1 is ENHRY, CDR2 SYGVKD, per germline. V was trimmed by 6 bases and J by 5 bases, leaving 19 bases between them. In DNA, the CDR3 is TGTGCCATCAGCATGGACAAGGGGCTCGGGGAGACCCAGTACTTC. It encodes CAISMDKGLGETQYF.

This clonotype came up a few times. CDR3 coding DNA: TGTGCCAGCAGTTTATCGTACCACGGGGGGGGACATCGGAGCTCCTACGAGCAGTACTTC. This sequence encodes CASSLSYHGGGHRSSYEQYF. The chain has TRBV27 and TRBJ2-7, with 8 nucleotides matching TRBD2. Trimming cost V 0 bases and J 0 bases; bases outside gene matches: 16. Per germline, CDR1 MNHEY and CDR2 SMNVEV (reference sequence). The length of the CDR3 is 20 residues.

This clonotype was detected a few times. The chain employs TRBV12-3 or TRBV12-4 and TRBJ1-5; D is unclear. This CDR3 has 14 amino acids. The ends were cut back, 3 bases at V and 0 bases at J, with 6 bases in the middle. The CDR3 is CASSFSNSNQPQHF. CDR3 coding DNA: TGTGCCAGCAGTTTTTCTAATAGCAATCAGCCCCAGCATTTT.

This chain uses TRBV9 with TRBJ1-2, with 7 nucleotides matching TRBD1. This CDR3 contains 13 residues. Germline lookup yields CDR1 SGDLS and CDR2 YYNGEE. The ends lost 5 bases at V and 8 bases at J; junction bases unmatched: 9. In DNA form, the CDR3 reads TGTGCCAGCAGTCTAGACAGGGAGGACGGCTACACCTTC. It specifies CASSLDREDGYTF. The full variable domain, rest sourced from reference TRBV9 and TRBJ1-2, is DSGVTQTPKHLITATGQRVTLRCSPRSGDLSVYWYQQSLDQGLQFLIQYYNGEERAKGNILERFSAQQFPDLHSELNLSSLELGDSALYFCASSLDREDGYTFGSGTRLTVV.

This clonotype was observed at least ten times. V is TRBV6-5 and J is TRBJ1-5, with D possibly being TRBD1 (6 bases). Germline CDR1 reads MNHEY; CDR2 reads SVGAGI. V was pared by 4 bases and J by 3 bases, with 13 bases between. The CDR3 has 15 residues. The CDR3: CASSLGGLPNQPQHF. In nucleotides, the CDR3 is TGTGCCAGCAGTTTGGGGGGGCTCCCCAATCAGCCCCAGCATTTT.

The chain's CDR3 is CASTDGWTGATF. DNA of the CDR3: TGTGCCAGCACCGATGGTTGGACTGGGGCGACCTTC. The chain links TRBV7-9 to TRBJ1-2; weak D call: TRBD1 (5 bases). This CDR3 has 12 residues. CDR1 and CDR2 from the germline V gene are SEHNR and FQNEAQ (reference sequence). The V gene lost 7 bases and the J gene lost 14 bases, with 20 bases spanning the gap.